Reported below is one T cell receptor beta chain. Its specific antigen is unknown. No qualities accompany the bases; no much larger clone lies one base away. This entry is derived from a study of T cell changes during pregnancy in multiple sclerosis (dated by TCRdb to the late 2010s). The study in broad terms: In women with multiple sclerosis, the researchers looked at how the T cell repertoire shifted as pregnancy progressed.

Libraries were prepared through the immunoSEQ multiplex PCR assay. TCRdb stores this immuneACCESS table with in-frame sequences only. Part of the clones is absent; in the studies checked, under half of the shortfall reflects unresolved V genes, and no reason is known for the rest. The sample table records about 84,000 clones; approximately 95% of these occur just once. Jointly, the top ten make up about 0.94% of the sample. From a lookup of the germline V gene, CDR1 and CDR2 are SGHRS and YFSETQ. From its cysteine to its phenylalanine, the CDR3 spans 15 amino acids. Here the CDR3 DNA is all that survives: 45 bases in frame from base 1. Here V drops 1 base and J drops 5 bases, and the junction holds 5 bases not matched to any gene.

The sample consisted of peripheral blood, taken in the second trimester of pregnancy. The TCR originated in a female donor in good health, enrolled as a control in a pregnancy study. This receptor chain uses TRBV5-1 and TRBJ2-2; 7 bases in the junction line up with TRBD2. The DNA sequence reads TGCGCCAGCAGCTTGACCGGGGGAGGGACCGGGGAGCTGTTTTTT. The resulting protein is CASSLTGGGTGELFF.